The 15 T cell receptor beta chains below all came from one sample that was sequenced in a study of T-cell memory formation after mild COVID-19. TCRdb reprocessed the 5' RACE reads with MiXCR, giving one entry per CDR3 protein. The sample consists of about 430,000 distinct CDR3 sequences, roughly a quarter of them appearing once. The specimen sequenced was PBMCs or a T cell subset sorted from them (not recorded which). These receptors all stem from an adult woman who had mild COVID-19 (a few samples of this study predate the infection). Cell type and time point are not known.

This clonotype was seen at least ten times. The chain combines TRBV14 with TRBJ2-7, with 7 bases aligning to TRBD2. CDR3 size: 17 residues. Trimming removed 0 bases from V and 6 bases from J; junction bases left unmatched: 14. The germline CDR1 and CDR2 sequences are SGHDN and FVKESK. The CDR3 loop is CASSQDLLAGARPEQYF. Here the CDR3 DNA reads TGTGCCAGCAGCCAAGACCTGCTGGCGGGAGCTAGGCCCGAGCAGTACTTC.

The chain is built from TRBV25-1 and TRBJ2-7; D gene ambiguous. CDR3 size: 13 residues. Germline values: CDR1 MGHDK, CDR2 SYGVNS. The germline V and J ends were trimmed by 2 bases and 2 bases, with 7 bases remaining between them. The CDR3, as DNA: TGTGCCAGCAGTGAACCTGGTGCCTACGAGCAGTACTTC. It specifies CASSEPGAYEQYF.

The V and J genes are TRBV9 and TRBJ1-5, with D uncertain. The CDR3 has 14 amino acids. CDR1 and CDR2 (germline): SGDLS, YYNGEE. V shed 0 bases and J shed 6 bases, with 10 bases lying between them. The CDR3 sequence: CASSVESAGQPQHF. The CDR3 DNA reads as TGTGCCAGCAGCGTAGAGTCTGCAGGTCAGCCCCAGCATTTT.

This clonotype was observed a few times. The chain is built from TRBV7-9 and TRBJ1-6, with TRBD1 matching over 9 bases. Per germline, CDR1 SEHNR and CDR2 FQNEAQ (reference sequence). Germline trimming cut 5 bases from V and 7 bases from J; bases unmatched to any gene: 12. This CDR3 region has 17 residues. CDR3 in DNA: TGTGCCAGCAGCAAAACAGGGACAGGGTCGGGCAATTCACCCCTCCACTTT. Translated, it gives CASSKTGTGSGNSPLHF.

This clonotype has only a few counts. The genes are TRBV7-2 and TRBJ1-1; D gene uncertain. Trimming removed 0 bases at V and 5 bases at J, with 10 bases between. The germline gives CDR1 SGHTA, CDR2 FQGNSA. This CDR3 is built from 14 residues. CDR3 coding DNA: TGTGCCAGCAGCTTAGCGCAACCTGGTACTGAAGCTTTCTTT. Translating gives CASSLAQPGTEAFF.

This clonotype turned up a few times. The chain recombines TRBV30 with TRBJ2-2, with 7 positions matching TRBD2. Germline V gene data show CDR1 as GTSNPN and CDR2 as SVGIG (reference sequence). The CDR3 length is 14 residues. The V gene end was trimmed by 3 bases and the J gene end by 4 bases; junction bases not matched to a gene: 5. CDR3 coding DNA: TGTGCCTGGAGCGGCGGGGGAGCCACCGGGGAGCTGTTTTTT. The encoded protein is CAWSGGGATGELFF.

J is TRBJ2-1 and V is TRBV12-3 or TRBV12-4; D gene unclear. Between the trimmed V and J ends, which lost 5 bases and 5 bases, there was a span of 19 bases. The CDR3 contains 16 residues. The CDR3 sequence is CASSEKQGIANNEQFF. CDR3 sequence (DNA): TGTGCCAGCAGTGAAAAGCAAGGGATCGCTAACAATGAGCAGTTCTTC.

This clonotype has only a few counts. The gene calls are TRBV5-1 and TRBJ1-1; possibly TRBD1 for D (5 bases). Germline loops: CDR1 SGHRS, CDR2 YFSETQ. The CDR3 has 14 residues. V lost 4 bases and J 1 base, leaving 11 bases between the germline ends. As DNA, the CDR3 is TGCGCCAGCAGCCGGATGGGGCCGAACACTGAAGCTTTCTTT. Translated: CASSRMGPNTEAFF.

The CDR3 DNA sequence: TGTGCCAGCAGACCTGACAGCCCGAACACTGAAGCTTTCTTT. Translating gives CASRPDSPNTEAFF. This chain joins TRBV9 and TRBJ1-1; possibly TRBD1 for D (5 bases). Looked up from germline, CDR1 is SGDLS and CDR2 is YYNGEE. The CDR3 totals 14 residues. V was pared by 5 bases and J by 1 base, with 12 bases between.

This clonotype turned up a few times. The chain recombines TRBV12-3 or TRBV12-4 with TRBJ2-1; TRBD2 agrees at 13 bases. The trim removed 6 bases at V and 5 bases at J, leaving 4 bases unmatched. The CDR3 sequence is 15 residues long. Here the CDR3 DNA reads TGTGCCAGCAGAGAACTAGCGGGAGGGAACAATGAGCAGTTCTTC. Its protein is CASRELAGGNNEQFF.

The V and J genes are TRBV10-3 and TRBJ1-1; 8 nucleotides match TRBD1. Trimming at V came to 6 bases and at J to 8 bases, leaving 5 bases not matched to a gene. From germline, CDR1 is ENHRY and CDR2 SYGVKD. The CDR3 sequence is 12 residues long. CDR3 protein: CAISVQGDEAFF. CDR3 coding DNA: TGTGCCATCAGCGTACAGGGGGACGAAGCTTTCTTT.

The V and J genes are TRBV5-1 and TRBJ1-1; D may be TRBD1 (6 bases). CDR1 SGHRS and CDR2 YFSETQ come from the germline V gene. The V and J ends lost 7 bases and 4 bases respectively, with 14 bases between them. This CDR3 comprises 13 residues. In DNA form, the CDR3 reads TGCGCCAGCGGAGGCAGGGGAGGCACTGAAGCTTTCTTT. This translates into CASGGRGGTEAFF.

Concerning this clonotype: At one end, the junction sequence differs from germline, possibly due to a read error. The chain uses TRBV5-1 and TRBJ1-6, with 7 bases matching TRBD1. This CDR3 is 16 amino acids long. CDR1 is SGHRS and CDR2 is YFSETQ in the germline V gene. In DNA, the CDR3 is TGCGCCAGCAGCTTACTCCTGGGACAGTACAATTCACCCCTCCAATTT. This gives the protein CASSLLLGQYNSPLQF. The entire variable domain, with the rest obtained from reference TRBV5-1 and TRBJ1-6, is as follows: KAGVTQTPRYLIKTRGQQVTLSCSPISGHRSVSWYQQTPGQGLQFLFEYFSETQRNKGNFPGRFSGRQFSNSRSEMNVSTLELGDSALYLCASSLLLGQYNSPLQFGNGTRLTVT.

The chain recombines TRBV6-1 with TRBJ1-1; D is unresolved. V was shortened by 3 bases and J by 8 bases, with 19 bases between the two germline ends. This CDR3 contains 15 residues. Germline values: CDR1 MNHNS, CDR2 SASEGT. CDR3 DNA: TGTGCCAGCAGTGACGGGCCCGTTTCTATAGCCGAAGCTTTCTTT. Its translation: CASSDGPVSIAEAFF.

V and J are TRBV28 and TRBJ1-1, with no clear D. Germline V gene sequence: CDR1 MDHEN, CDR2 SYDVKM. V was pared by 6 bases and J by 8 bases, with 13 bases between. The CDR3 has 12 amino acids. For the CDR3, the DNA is TGTGCCAGCAGCACCCCCCGGGAAGAAGCTTTCTTT. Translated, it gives CASSTPREEAFF.